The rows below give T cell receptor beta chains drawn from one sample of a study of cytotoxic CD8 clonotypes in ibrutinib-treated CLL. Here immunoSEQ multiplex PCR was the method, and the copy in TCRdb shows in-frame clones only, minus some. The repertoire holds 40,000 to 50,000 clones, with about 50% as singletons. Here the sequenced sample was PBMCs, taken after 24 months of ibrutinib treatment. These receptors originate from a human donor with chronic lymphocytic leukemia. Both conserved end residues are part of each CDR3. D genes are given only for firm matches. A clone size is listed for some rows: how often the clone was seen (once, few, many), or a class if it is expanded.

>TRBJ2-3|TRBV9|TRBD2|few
CASTATGLAGGSGTDTQYF
TGTGCCAGCACGGCGACGGGACTAGCGGGGGGATCCGGCACAGATACGCAGTATTTT
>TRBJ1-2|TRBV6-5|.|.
CASRGSAGEFLGYTF
TGTGCCAGCAGAGGATCGGCGGGAGAGTTTCTGGGCTACACCTTC
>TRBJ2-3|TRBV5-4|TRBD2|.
CASSSGLAGRGDTQYF
TGTGCCAGCAGCTCTGGACTAGCGGGGCGGGGAGATACGCAGTATTTT
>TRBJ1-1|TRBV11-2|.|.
CASSLTGIDSTEAFF
TGTGCCAGCAGCTTAACGGGGATAGACAGCACTGAAGCTTTCTTT
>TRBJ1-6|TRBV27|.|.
CASSLGPGGSRSYNSPLHF
TGTGCCAGCAGTTTGGGACCTGGCGGCAGCCGCTCCTATAATTCACCCCTCCACTTT
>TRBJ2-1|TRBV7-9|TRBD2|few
CASTSGNERGAPEQFF
TGTGCCAGCACCTCGGGGAATGAGCGGGGGGCCCCTGAGCAGTTCTTC
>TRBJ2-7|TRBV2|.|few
CASSEALRVQTHF
TGTGCCAGCAGTGAAGCGCTTAGGGTACAGACTCACTTC
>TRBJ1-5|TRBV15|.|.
CATNRDKNQPQHF
TGTGCCACCAATAGGGACAAAAATCAGCCCCAGCATTTT
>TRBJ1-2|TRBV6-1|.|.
CASSEVGGGYTF
TGTGCCAGCAGTGAAGTGGGGGGCGGCTACACCTTC
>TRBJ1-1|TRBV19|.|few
CASSMVTGVEAFF
TGTGCCAGTAGTATGGTGACAGGAGTCGAAGCTTTCTTT
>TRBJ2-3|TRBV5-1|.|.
CASSLVSSTDTQYF
TGCGCCAGCAGCTTGGTATCGAGCACAGATACGCAGTATTTT
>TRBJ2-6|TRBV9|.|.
CASSDLISGANVLTF
TGTGCCAGCAGCGACCTAATCTCTGGGGCCAACGTCCTGACTTTC
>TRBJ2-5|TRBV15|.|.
CATSRLERQETQYF
TGTGCCACCAGCAGACTTGAAAGGCAAGAGACCCAGTACTTC
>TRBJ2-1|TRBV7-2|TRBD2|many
CASSFGLDSYNEQFF
TGTGCCAGCAGCTTTGGACTAGACTCCTACAATGAGCAGTTCTTC
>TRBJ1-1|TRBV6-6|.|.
CASSLGGGRAEAFF
TGTGCCAGCAGCCTTGGGGGGGGCAGGGCTGAAGCTTTCTTT
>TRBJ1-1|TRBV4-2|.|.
CASSQGIGQLGTEAFF
TGTGCCAGCAGCCAAGGAATCGGACAATTGGGCACTGAAGCTTTCTTT
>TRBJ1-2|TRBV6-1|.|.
CASSEQGSNYGYTF
TGTGCCAGCAGTGAACAGGGCTCTAACTATGGCTACACCTTC
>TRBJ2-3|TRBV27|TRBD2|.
CATGGLAGLTDTQYF
TGTGCCACTGGGGGACTAGCGGGGTTAACAGATACGCAGTATTTT
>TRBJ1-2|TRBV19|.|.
CASRDSVDYGYTF
TGTGCCAGTAGAGATTCGGTTGACTATGGCTACACCTTC
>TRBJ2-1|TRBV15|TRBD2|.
CATRAGTSGGTQFF
TGTGCCACCAGAGCCGGGACTAGCGGGGGGACGCAGTTCTTC
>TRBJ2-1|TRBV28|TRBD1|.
CASSSRRQGAYNEQFF
TGTGCCAGCAGTTCCCGCCGACAGGGCGCCTACAATGAGCAGTTCTTC
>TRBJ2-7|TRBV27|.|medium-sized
CASRTGFPGNEQYF
TGTGCCAGCAGGACCGGGTTCCCAGGTAACGAGCAGTACTTC
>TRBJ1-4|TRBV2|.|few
CASSRLGGGGTNEKLFF
TGTGCCAGCAGTCGCCTAGGGGGAGGGGGAACTAATGAAAAACTGTTTTTT
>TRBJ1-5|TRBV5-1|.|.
CASSENSNQPQHF
TGCGCCAGCAGCGAAAATAGCAATCAGCCCCAGCATTTT
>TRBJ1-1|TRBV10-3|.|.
CAISGTGTKNTEAFF
TGTGCCATCAGTGGAACCGGGACAAAGAACACTGAAGCTTTCTTT
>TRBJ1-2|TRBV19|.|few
CASSSAGGQLAGYTF
TGTGCCAGTAGCAGCGCCGGAGGACAGCTTGCGGGCTACACCTTC
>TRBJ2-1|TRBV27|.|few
CASSSRIYYNEQFF
TGTGCCAGCAGTTCGCGAATCTATTACAATGAGCAGTTCTTC
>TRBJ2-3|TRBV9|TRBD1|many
CASSPTGQAGTDTQYF
TGTGCCAGCAGCCCGACGGGACAGGCAGGCACAGATACGCAGTATTTT
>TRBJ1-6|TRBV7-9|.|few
CASSLMEGQNLHF
TGTGCCAGCAGCTTAATGGAAGGACAGAACCTCCACTTT
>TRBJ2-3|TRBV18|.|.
CASSLGASGTQYF
TGTGCCAGCTCACTGGGGGCTAGCGGTACGCAGTATTTT
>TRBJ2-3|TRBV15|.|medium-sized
CATSRDWGSTDTQYF
TGTGCCACCAGCAGAGATTGGGGGAGCACAGATACGCAGTATTTT
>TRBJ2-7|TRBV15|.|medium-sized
CATSSNYEQYF
TGTGCCACCAGCAGTAACTACGAGCAGTACTTC
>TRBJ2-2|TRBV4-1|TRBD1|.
CASSQGGTGGATGELFF
TGCGCCAGCAGCCAAGGGGGGACAGGGGGCGCGACCGGGGAGCTGTTTTTT